These 5 T cell receptor beta chains share one sample of origin, sequenced in a study of glioma-infiltrating T cells. Amplification of TCR alpha and beta CDR3 regions from RNA used iRepertoire nested multiplex PCR. TCRdb re-called the multiplex PCR reads through MiXCR, storing one row per CDR3 protein. The sample shows 300,000 to 400,000 distinct CDR3 sequences, about two fifths of them seen only once. Sequenced sample: glioma tissue, nonneoplastic brain tissue, or PBMCs (not recorded which). The receptors derive from a human donor with low-grade glioma or glioblastoma, undergoing nonglioma brain surgery, or in good health (not recorded which).

Regarding this clonotype: This sequence may be a read error, since a much larger clone differs from it by one base. The chain couples TRBV6-2 or TRBV6-3 to TRBJ2-1, with TRBD2 matching 12 bases. Unmatched junction bases numbered 9, after V lost 0 bases and J lost 0 bases. Germline CDR1 is MNHEY and CDR2 is SVGEGT. The CDR3 extends over 20 amino acids. The CDR3 coding sequence is TGTGCCAGCAGTTACTCGGCCGGACTAGCGGGGAGACCCTCCTACAATGAGCAGTTCTTC. Its protein product is CASSYSAGLAGRPSYNEQFF.

This clonotype has only a few counts. The chain combines TRBV6-1 with TRBJ2-7; the D gene is possibly TRBD1 (5 bases). The V end was cut by 5 bases, the J end by 2 bases, with 13 bases between. The germline gives CDR1 MNHNS, CDR2 SASEGT. This CDR3 contains 14 residues. This CDR3 is CASSRWQGTYEQYF. In DNA, the CDR3 is TGTGCCAGCAGTCGGTGGCAGGGAACCTACGAGCAGTACTTC.

As regards this clonotype: A much larger clone lies one base from this, so it may be a read error. CDR3 residues: CAGSFTSVNEQFF. For the CDR3, the DNA is TGTGCCGGCAGTTTCACTAGCGTTAATGAGCAGTTCTTC. The chain carries TRBV28 and TRBJ2-1; TRBD2 agrees at 7 bases. The CDR3 is made up of 13 amino acids. Germline assignment: CDR1 MDHEN and CDR2 SYDVKM.

This clonotype was counted a single time. The V and J genes are TRBV24-1 and TRBJ2-1; 9 bases are a match to TRBD2. The CDR3 is 15 residues long. From germline, CDR1 is KGHDR and CDR2 SFDVKD. V gave up 3 bases and J gave up 5 bases; unmatched junction bases: 4. CDR3 region: CATSDRGLAHNEQFF. CDR3 bases: TGTGCCACCAGTGATCGGGGACTAGCCCACAATGAGCAGTTCTTC.

V gene TRBV28 combines with J gene TRBJ2-1; 13 bases line up with TRBD2. Germline CDR1 is MDHEN and CDR2 is SYDVKM. The junction had 5 bases not matched to a gene; V was cut back by 2 bases and J by 7 bases. This CDR3 contains 16 residues. CDR3 region: CASSLPSTSGRNEQFF. The DNA of the CDR3 is TGTGCCAGCAGTTTACCCTCGACTAGCGGGAGGAATGAGCAGTTCTTC.